A selection of T cell receptor beta chains follows, all from one sample in a study of Ad26.COV2.S vaccination and SARS-CoV-2 variants. The protocol was immunoSEQ multiplex PCR, while the TCRdb copy is restricted to in-frame clones and leaves out a portion. The repertoire holds more than 400,000 clones, with 90% as singletons. Sequenced material: peripheral blood, taken in a trial of Ad26.COV2.S vaccine versus placebo. Receptors were obtained from a person aged 18-60 years who received the Ad26.COV2.S COVID-19 vaccine or a placebo. Each CDR3 is given with its conserved first and last residue. Fields, in order: CDR3 protein, J gene, CDR3 length, clone size, V gene. Size is stated for part of the rows, as once, few or many counts, or as a class when the clone is expanded.

CASSLEGKGGEKLFF TRBJ1-4 15 . TRBV11-2
CASSPGTGVTYEQYF TRBJ2-7 15 . TRBV5-1
CASKRFSYQQGGYTF TRBJ1-2 15 . TRBV28
CASSLEASIQETQYF TRBJ2-5 15 . TRBV7-2
CASSVLAGGPDEQYF TRBJ2-7 15 . TRBV19
CASSRFDRGDEQYF TRBJ2-7 14 . TRBV27
CSVLGTGWDLGTYEQYF TRBJ2-7 17 . TRBV29-1
CASSIDGGRGNQPQHF TRBJ1-5 16 . TRBV19
CASSLGPGTYTEAFF TRBJ1-1 15 . TRBV7-2
CASSESHGGGTEAFF TRBJ1-1 15 once TRBV10-1
CASSRGDEQYF TRBJ2-7 11 . TRBV18
CASSVRGDGYTF TRBJ1-2 12 few TRBV9
CASSIGRAGELFF TRBJ2-2 13 . TRBV19
CASSKGDDYEQYF TRBJ2-7 13 few TRBV21-1
CASGGGQPQHF TRBJ1-5 11 . TRBV28
CATSDPNPSSYNEQFF TRBJ2-1 16 . TRBV24-1
CASSQEGVLLEDVRRRGTSYEQYF TRBJ2-7 24 . TRBV14
CASSPRSGKDGELFF TRBJ2-2 15 . TRBV18
CASSVSWTGSHTEAFF TRBJ1-1 16 . TRBV25-1
CASSPQGAGEQYF TRBJ2-7 13 . TRBV12-3/TRBV12-4
CASSLDGKNQPQHF TRBJ1-5 14 few TRBV5-4
CAIGLVSSGANVLTF TRBJ2-6 15 . TRBV10-3
CASSEDRLNTGELFF TRBJ2-2 15 few TRBV6-2/TRBV6-3
CASSLVISSHEQYF TRBJ2-7 14 . TRBV7-2
CSASGLAGGSGSYNEQFF TRBJ2-1 18 . TRBV20-1
CASSVEGGGTTYEQYF TRBJ2-7 16 . TRBV9
CASSKELVQKSTDTQYF TRBJ2-3 17 . TRBV5-1
CASSAKREGRDTQYF TRBJ2-3 15 . TRBV9
CASRTSGIEQFF TRBJ2-1 12 . TRBV11-1
CASSPGGARSTGVKRGEQFF TRBJ2-1 20 . TRBV4-1
CASSLAWRTDTQYF TRBJ2-3 14 . TRBV7-3
CASSSTDTQYF TRBJ2-3 11 . TRBV6-2/TRBV6-3
CASSEREGPTYNEQFF TRBJ2-1 16 . TRBV13
CASRHDRLSDEQYF TRBJ2-7 14 . TRBV27
CASSAGTGGSSEEKLFF TRBJ1-4 17 . TRBV18
CAWSTGGGGYTF TRBJ1-2 12 . TRBV30
CATPTGPGLAVNNEQFF TRBJ2-1 17 . TRBV5-4
CASSRADRDSPEAFF TRBJ1-1 15 . TRBV28
CASSSPRQGAGYEQYF TRBJ2-7 16 . TRBV27
CASSRQGFADNEQFF TRBJ2-1 15 . TRBV6-2/TRBV6-3
CASSLRGLAGGPGDTQYF TRBJ2-3 18 . TRBV5-1
CASSLGSRGPYEQYF TRBJ2-7 15 . TRBV7-8
CAWSVLGTGTEAFF TRBJ1-1 14 . TRBV30
CASSEWGRRIQYF TRBJ2-7 13 once TRBV2
CASSPSGGGRNQPQHF TRBJ1-5 16 once TRBV7-2
CASTLNNEQFF TRBJ2-1 11 . TRBV2
CASSAYFGRSGGTDTQYF TRBJ2-3 18 . TRBV9
CASSFSGRGTDTQYF TRBJ2-3 15 . TRBV7-6
CASSIYNEQFF TRBJ2-1 11 . TRBV7-8
CSASGTGDQETQYF TRBJ2-5 14 once TRBV20-1
CASSMGGRETQYF TRBJ2-5 13 . TRBV19
CASSDSPGPDQETQYF TRBJ2-5 16 few TRBV5-4
CASSSRLAGGPGEQYF TRBJ2-7 16 . TRBV7-9